Sequencing of this T cell receptor beta chain was carried out in a study of blood T cell repertoires in COVID-19. The protocol was immunoSEQ multiplex PCR, while the TCRdb copy is restricted to in-frame clones and leaves out a portion. The sample yields 110,000 to 150,000 clones, around 86% seen once. With V trimmed by 2 bases and J by 4 bases, 9 bases remained unmatched. Germline-derived CDR1 and CDR2 are SGHRS and YFSETQ. The CDR3 runs to 16 residues. The chain uses TRBV5-1 and TRBJ2-7, with 10 nucleotides matching TRBD2. The material sequenced was peripheral blood. The source of this sequence is a human donor in a cohort sampled during active COVID-19. The CDR3 here is CASSFGSGRAGYEQYF. CDR3 in DNA: TGCGCCAGCAGCTTCGGGAGCGGGAGGGCTGGGTACGAGCAGTACTTC.